This T cell receptor beta chain appears in the sequencing data of a study of CD8+ T cells in alopecia areata. Study information: Tofacitinib ran 6 to 18 months, followed by 6 months off drug.

As concerns this clone: The antigen remains undetermined.

V was clipped by 0 bases and J by 0 bases, with 12 bases between them. This CDR3 has 17 amino acids. Germline CDR1 and CDR2: LNHNV and YYDKDF (reference sequence). Extracted from the samples, RNA was reverse transcribed into cDNA to serve as the sequencing template. Produced via immunoSEQ multiplex PCR; TCRdb's table is partial and in-frame only. The table records approximately 150,000 clones, approximately 59% of them present only once. Study-level points and caveats: Normal skin's resident alphabeta T cells are also sequenced in scalp samples. Alopecia totalis/universalis scalp especially showed more expanded CD8+ clones than normal scalp.

Treatment specified: oral pan-JAK inhibitor, 5-10 mg twice daily. The chain combines TRBV15 with TRBJ1-5, with D possibly being TRBD1 (5 bases). The TCR comes from a human donor with alopecia areata. Specimen: CD4+ T cells sorted from blood, collected between weeks 55 and 65, from a patient treated with tofacitinib. The CDR3 is CATSREQVEYSNQPQHF. CDR3 nucleotides: TGTGCCACCAGCAGAGAACAGGTCGAATATAGCAATCAGCCCCAGCATTTT.